This TCR beta chain is from a study of T cell repertoires in cytomegalovirus infection. Background on the study: In public TCR beta signatures, there were indications of both CMV infection and matching HLA type. Whole-study results and caveats: Clonotype analysis showed dominance of the ex vivo response by HLA-C-restricted CMV-specific TCR beta clonotypes. Adding up the frequency of public TCR beta families identified people who carried CMV plus the relevant HLA.

This clonotype was seen repeatedly, ten times or more. Its antigen is not known. Germline V lookup: CDR1 SGHTA, CDR2 FQGNSA. CDR3 length equals 16 residues. V was clipped by 2 bases and J by 2 bases; unmatched bases: 9. In TCRdb, the reads were re-called with MiXCR into one record per CDR3 protein. The sample holds under 150,000 distinct CDR3 sequences, approximately 8.8% seen once. J is TRBJ2-7 and V is TRBV7-2; 7 bases align to TRBD1. This sequence originates from a human donor in good health (CMV status not recorded). Some clones in this sample may be carry-over from other donors' samples. The sequencing input was PBMCs. CDR3 coding DNA: TGTGCCAGCAGCTTAACACCCACAGGGGTACCCTACGAGCAGTACTTC. As protein: CASSLTPTGVPYEQYF. Variable domain in full (rest from reference TRBV7-2 and TRBJ2-7): GAGVSQSPSNKVTEKGKDVELRCDPISGHTALYWYRQSLGQGLEFLIYFQGNSAPDKSGLPSDRFSAERTGGSVSTLTIQRTQQEDSAVYLCASSLTPTGVPYEQYFGPGTRLTVT.